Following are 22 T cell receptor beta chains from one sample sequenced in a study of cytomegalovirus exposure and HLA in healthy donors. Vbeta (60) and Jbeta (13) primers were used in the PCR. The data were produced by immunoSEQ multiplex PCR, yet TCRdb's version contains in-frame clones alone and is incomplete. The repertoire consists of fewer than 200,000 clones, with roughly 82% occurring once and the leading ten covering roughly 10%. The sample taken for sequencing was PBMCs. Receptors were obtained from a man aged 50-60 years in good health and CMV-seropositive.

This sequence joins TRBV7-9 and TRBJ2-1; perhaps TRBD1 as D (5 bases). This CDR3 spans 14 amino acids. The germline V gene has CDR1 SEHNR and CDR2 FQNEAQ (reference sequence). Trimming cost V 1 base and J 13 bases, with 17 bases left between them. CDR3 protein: CASSLGYGRASQFF. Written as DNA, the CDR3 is TGTGCCAGCAGCTTAGGGTATGGCAGGGCAAGTCAGTTCTTC.

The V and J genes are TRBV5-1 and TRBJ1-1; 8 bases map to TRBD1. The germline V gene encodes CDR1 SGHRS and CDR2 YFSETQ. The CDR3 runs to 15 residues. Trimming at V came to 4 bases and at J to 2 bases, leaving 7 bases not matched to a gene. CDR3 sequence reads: CASSRRTGPNTEAFF. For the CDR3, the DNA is TGCGCCAGCAGCCGGAGGACAGGGCCAAACACTGAAGCTTTCTTT. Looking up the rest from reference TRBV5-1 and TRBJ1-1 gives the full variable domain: KAGVTQTPRYLIKTRGQQVTLSCSPISGHRSVSWYQQTPGQGLQFLFEYFSETQRNKGNFPGRFSGRQFSNSRSEMNVSTLELGDSALYLCASSRRTGPNTEAFFGQGTRLTVV.

The CDR3 here is CASSSITGEANYGYTF. The CDR3 DNA sequence: TGTGCCAGCAGCTCCATAACAGGGGAAGCTAACTATGGCTACACCTTC. V usage is TRBV7-9 and J usage is TRBJ1-2; TRBD1 matches at 7 bases. The CDR3 loop spans 16 amino acids. Germline V CDR1 and CDR2: SEHNR, FQNEAQ (reference sequence). Trimming took 4 bases from V and 0 from J; bases not matched to a gene: 8.

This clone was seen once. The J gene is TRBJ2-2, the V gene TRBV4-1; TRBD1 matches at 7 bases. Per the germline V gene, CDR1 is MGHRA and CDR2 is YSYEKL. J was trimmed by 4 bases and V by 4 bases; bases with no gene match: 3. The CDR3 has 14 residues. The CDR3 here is CASSPGQATGELFF. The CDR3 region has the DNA TGCGCCAGCAGCCCCGGACAGGCCACCGGGGAGCTGTTTTTT.

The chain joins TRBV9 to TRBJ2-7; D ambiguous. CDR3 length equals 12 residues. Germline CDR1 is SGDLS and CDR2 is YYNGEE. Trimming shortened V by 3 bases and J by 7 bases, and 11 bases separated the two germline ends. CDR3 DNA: TGTGCCAGCAGCGACGGGTTTAGAGAGCAGTACTTC. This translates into CASSDGFREQYF.

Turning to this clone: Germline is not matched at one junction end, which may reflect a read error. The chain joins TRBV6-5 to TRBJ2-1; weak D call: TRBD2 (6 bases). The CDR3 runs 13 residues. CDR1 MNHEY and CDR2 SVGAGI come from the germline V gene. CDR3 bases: TGTGCCAGCAGTTACTCGGGTAGGGAGGCCCCACTCTTC. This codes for CASSYSGREAPLF.

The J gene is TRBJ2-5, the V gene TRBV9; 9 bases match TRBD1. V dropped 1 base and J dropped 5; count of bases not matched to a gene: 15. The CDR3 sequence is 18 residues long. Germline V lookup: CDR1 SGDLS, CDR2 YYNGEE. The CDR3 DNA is TGTGCCAGCAGCGTACTTCCTACAGGGGGCTCTTCTGGTGAGACCCAGTACTTC. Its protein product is CASSVLPTGGSSGETQYF.

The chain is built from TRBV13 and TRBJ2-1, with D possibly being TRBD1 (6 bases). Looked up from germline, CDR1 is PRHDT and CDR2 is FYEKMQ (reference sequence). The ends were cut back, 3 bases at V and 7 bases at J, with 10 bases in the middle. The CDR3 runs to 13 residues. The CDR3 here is CASSLGAGNEQFF. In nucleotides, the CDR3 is TGTGCCAGCAGCTTGGGGGCGGGTAATGAGCAGTTCTTC.

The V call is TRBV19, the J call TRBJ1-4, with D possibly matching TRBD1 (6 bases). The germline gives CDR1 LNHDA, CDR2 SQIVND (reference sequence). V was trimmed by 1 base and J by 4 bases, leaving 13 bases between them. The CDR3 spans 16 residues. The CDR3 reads CASSIARTAYNEKLFF. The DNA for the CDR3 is TGTGCCAGTAGTATAGCTCGGACAGCCTATAATGAAAAACTGTTTTTT.

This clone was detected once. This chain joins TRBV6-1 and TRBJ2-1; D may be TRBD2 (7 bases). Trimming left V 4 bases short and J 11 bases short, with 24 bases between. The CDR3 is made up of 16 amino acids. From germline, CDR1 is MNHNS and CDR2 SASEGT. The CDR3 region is CASSANSAGSGGKQFF. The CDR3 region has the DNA TGTGCCAGCAGTGCTAATAGCGCGGGGTCGGGGGGCAAGCAGTTCTTC.

The CDR3 nucleotides are TGCGCCAGCAGCCCGCCCGGGGGGGTACGGAACACTGAAGCTTTCTTT. Translated, it gives CASSPPGGVRNTEAFF. The chain carries TRBV5-1 and TRBJ1-1; possibly TRBD1 for D (5 bases). Trimming left V 4 bases short and J 1 base short, with 17 bases between. The CDR3 is 16 amino acids. Germline V lookup: CDR1 SGHRS, CDR2 YFSETQ.

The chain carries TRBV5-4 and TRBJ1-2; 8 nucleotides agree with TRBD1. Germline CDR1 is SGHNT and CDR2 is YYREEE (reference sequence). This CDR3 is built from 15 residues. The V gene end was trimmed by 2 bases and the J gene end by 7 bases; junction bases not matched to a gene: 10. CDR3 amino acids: CASSFLDRGDCGYTF. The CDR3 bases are TGTGCCAGCAGCTTTCTTGACAGGGGAGACTGTGGCTACACCTTC.

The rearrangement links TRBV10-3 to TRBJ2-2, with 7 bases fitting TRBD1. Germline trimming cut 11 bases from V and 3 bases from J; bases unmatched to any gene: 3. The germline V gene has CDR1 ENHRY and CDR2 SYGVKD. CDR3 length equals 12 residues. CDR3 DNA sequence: TGTGCCCTTACAGGGGACACCGGGGAGCTGTTTTTT. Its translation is CALTGDTGELFF.

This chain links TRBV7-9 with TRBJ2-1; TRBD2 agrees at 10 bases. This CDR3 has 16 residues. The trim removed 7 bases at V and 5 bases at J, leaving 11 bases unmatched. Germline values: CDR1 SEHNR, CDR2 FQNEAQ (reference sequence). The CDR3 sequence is CASTYYAGTSDNEQFF. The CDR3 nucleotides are TGTGCCAGCACCTACTACGCTGGGACTAGCGACAATGAGCAGTTCTTC.

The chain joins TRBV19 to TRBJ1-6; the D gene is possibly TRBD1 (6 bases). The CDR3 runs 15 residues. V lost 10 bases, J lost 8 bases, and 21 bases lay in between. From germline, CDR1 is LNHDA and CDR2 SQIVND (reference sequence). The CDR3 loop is CATSPGAGDYSPLHF. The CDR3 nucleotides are TGTGCCACCTCTCCAGGGGCAGGGGATTATTCACCCCTCCACTTT.

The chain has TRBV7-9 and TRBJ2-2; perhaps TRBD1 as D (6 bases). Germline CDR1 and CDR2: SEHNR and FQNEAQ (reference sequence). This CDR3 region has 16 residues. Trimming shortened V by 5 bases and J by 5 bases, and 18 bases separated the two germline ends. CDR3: CASSPLLGQGTGELFF. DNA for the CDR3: TGTGCCAGCAGCCCTCTGTTGGGACAAGGTACCGGGGAGCTGTTTTTT.

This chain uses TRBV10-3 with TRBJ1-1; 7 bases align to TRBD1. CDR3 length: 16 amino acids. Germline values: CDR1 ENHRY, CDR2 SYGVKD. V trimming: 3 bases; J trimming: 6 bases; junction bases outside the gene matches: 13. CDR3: CAISESFEGARAEAFF. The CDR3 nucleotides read TGTGCCATCAGTGAATCATTCGAGGGGGCGAGAGCTGAAGCTTTCTTT.

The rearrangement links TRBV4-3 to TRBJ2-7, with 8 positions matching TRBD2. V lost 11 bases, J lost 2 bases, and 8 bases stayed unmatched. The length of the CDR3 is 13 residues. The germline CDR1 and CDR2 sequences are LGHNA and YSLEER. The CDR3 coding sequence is TGCGCCGATTTTGGCGGGGGGCCCTACGAGCAGTACTTC. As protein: CADFGGGPYEQYF.

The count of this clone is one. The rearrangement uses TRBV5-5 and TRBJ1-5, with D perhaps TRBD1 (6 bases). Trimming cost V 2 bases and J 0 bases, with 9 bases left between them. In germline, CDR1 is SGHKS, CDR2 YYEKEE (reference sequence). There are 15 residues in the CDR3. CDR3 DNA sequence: TGTGCCAGCAGCTTTTCAGGGGATAGCAATCAGCCCCAGCATTTT. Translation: CASSFSGDSNQPQHF.

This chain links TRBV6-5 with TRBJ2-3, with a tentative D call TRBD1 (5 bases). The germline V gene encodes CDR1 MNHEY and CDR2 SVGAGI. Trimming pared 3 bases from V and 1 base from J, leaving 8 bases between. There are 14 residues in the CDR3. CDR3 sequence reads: CASSYRGRTDTQYF. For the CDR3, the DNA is TGTGCCAGCAGTTATAGGGGTCGCACAGATACGCAGTATTTT.

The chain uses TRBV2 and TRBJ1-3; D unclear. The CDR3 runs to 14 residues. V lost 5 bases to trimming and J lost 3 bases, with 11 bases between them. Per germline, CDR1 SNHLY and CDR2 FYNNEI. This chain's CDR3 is CASSPDSGGNTIYF. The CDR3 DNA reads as TGTGCCAGCAGTCCCGACTCTGGTGGAAACACCATATATTTT.

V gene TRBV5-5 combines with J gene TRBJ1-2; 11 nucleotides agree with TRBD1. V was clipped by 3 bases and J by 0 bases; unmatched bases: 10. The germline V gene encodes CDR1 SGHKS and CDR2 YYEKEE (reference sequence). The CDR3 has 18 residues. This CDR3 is CASSWTSGTGGTNYGYTF. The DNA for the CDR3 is TGTGCCAGCAGCTGGACATCCGGGACAGGGGGAACTAACTATGGCTACACCTTC. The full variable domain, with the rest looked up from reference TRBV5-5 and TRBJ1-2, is DAGVTQSPTHLIKTRGQQVTLRCSPISGHKSVSWYQQVLGQGPQFIFQYYEKEERGRGNFPDRFSARQFPNYSSELNVNALLLGDSALYLCASSWTSGTGGTNYGYTFGSGTRLTVV.